These T cell receptor beta chains were read from a single sample in a study of post-analysis software for immune sequencing data. TCRdb re-called the PCR reads with MiXCR, one entry per CDR3 protein. Among 700,000 to 800,000 distinct CDR3 sequences, 25% to 30% were seen once, and the ten largest hold approximately 0.6%. Sequencing was carried out using blood. The receptor set was obtained from a girl aged 5 to 17 with multiple sclerosis. Each CDR3 is given with its conserved first and last residue. D genes are given only for firm matches.

D,V,J,CDR3
NA,TRBV18,TRBJ2-1,CASAGQNYNEQFF
NA,TRBV7-2,TRBJ2-3,CASSLEAETSTDTQYF
NA,TRBV6-2/TRBV6-3,TRBJ2-3,CASSYWGRGADTQYF
NA,TRBV10-2,TRBJ2-7,CASRGGSSYEQYF
NA,TRBV15,TRBJ2-3,CATSRDLGGLEDTQYF
NA,TRBV2,TRBJ2-7,CASSGVSGYEQYF
NA,TRBV20-1,TRBJ2-7,CSATRTASYEQYF
TRBD2,TRBV12-3/TRBV12-4,TRBJ2-1,CASSLTSGSYNGQFF
NA,TRBV14,NA,CASSRADQDSYEQYF
TRBD1,TRBV4-1,TRBJ2-3,CASSQWTGSDTQYF
NA,TRBV7-2,TRBJ2-2,CASSFIEGELFF
TRBD1,TRBV10-3,TRBJ1-6,CAISVQGQKNSPLHF
NA,TRBV7-2,TRBJ1-1,CASSFIRTEAFF
NA,TRBV7-9,TRBJ2-7,CASSLGNGYEQYF
TRBD2,TRBV7-9,TRBJ2-1,CASSLGGRAFNEQFF
TRBD1,TRBV7-9,TRBJ1-6,CASSPRTGGVSSYNSPLHF
TRBD2,TRBV7-2,TRBJ2-3,CASSHSSGDTDTQYF
NA,TRBV7-2,TRBJ2-3,CASSKMGVGNTDTQYF
TRBD1,TRBV6-5,TRBJ1-4,CASSKPGQNEKLFF
NA,TRBV6-2/TRBV6-3,TRBJ1-2,CASSNGGGYTF
NA,TRBV2,TRBJ1-2,CVSEDSNYGYTF
TRBD1,TRBV5-6,TRBJ2-7,CASSLVSGQGNHEQYF
NA,TRBV20-1,TRBJ1-2,CSARDGRESTNYGYTF
NA,TRBV18,TRBJ1-5,CASSQAGRDQPQHF
TRBD1,TRBV3-1,TRBJ1-2,CASSPEIATGVNYGYTF
NA,TRBV2,TRBJ2-5,CASVSGGLQETQYF